A selection of T cell receptor beta chains follows, all from one sample in a study of T cells in Graves' hyperthyroidism and ophthalmopathy. TCRdb used MiXCR to reprocess the multiplex PCR reads, holding one entry per CDR3 protein. The data show around 350,000 distinct CDR3 sequences, more than 20% seen once. Sequences were obtained from blood. These TCRs come from a man aged 50-59 years with Graves' hyperthyroidism. Each CDR3 is given with its conserved first and last residue. Fields, in order: CDR3 length, J gene, clone size, V gene, D gene, CDR3 DNA, CDR3 protein. D genes are given only for firm matches. Clone size is not always given. Where it is, it says once, few, many or a class for expanded clones.

cdr3_length: 13
j_call: TRBJ2-2
clone_size: few
v_call: TRBV12-3/TRBV12-4
d_call: .
cdr3_nt: TGTGCCAGCAGTTTCCGCAACACCGGGGAGCTGTTTTTT
cdr3_aa: CASSFRNTGELFF

cdr3_length: 14
j_call: TRBJ1-6
clone_size: few
v_call: TRBV3-1
d_call: .
cdr3_nt: TGTGCCAGCAGCCAAAACACGAATAATTCACCCCTCCACTTT
cdr3_aa: CASSQNTNNSPLHF

cdr3_length: 15
j_call: TRBJ1-5
clone_size: .
v_call: TRBV12-3/TRBV12-4
d_call: .
cdr3_nt: TGTGCCAGCAGTTTAGGAGGGTTAAGCAATCAGCCCCAGCATTTT
cdr3_aa: CASSLGGLSNQPQHF

cdr3_length: 15
j_call: TRBJ2-1
clone_size: .
v_call: TRBV11-3
d_call: .
cdr3_nt: TGTGCCAGCAGCCGGGGGACAGCCTCCTACAATGAGCAGTTCTTC
cdr3_aa: CASSRGTASYNEQFF

cdr3_length: 12
j_call: TRBJ2-2
clone_size: .
v_call: TRBV12-5
d_call: .
cdr3_nt: TGTGCTAGTGGTGCTCCGACCGGGGAGCTGTTTTTT
cdr3_aa: CASGAPTGELFF

cdr3_length: 13
j_call: TRBJ2-5
clone_size: .
v_call: TRBV6-1
d_call: .
cdr3_nt: TGTGCCAGCAGTGCTAACGTCCAAGAGACCCAGTACTTC
cdr3_aa: CASSANVQETQYF

cdr3_length: 12
j_call: TRBJ2-1
clone_size: .
v_call: TRBV18
d_call: .
cdr3_nt: TGTGTCAGCTCGCCCTCCGACAATGAGCAGTTCTTC
cdr3_aa: CVSSPSDNEQFF

cdr3_length: 16
j_call: TRBJ2-5
clone_size: .
v_call: TRBV6-1
d_call: TRBD2
cdr3_nt: TGTGCCAGCAGTGAGCTAGCGGGAAGCCAACAAGAGACCCAGTACTTC
cdr3_aa: CASSELAGSQQETQYF

cdr3_length: 14
j_call: TRBJ2-3
clone_size: .
v_call: TRBV5-4
d_call: .
cdr3_nt: TGTGCCAGCAGACAGCGAGGAGGGCCCGATACGCAGTATTTT
cdr3_aa: CASRQRGGPDTQYF

cdr3_length: 12
j_call: TRBJ2-7
clone_size: few
v_call: TRBV20-1
d_call: TRBD1
cdr3_nt: TGCAGTGTGGACAGGACCTCCTACGAGCAGTACTTC
cdr3_aa: CSVDRTSYEQYF

cdr3_length: 18
j_call: TRBJ1-2
clone_size: few
v_call: TRBV18
d_call: .
cdr3_nt: TGTGCCAGCTCACCAGGACGACAGGTTCAGTCAGTGAACTATGGCTACACCTTC
cdr3_aa: CASSPGRQVQSVNYGYTF

cdr3_length: 13
j_call: TRBJ2-7
clone_size: .
v_call: TRBV20-1
d_call: TRBD2
cdr3_nt: TGCAGTGCTAGCTTAGCGGGAGTAAGCGCGCAGTACTTC
cdr3_aa: CSASLAGVSAQYF

cdr3_length: 17
j_call: TRBJ1-1
clone_size: many
v_call: TRBV11-2
d_call: TRBD1
cdr3_nt: TGTGCCAGCAGCTTAGCCCAAAGGACAGGGGTGAAAACTGAAGCTTTCTTT
cdr3_aa: CASSLAQRTGVKTEAFF

cdr3_length: 17
j_call: TRBJ2-7
clone_size: many
v_call: TRBV7-2
d_call: TRBD2
cdr3_nt: TGTGCCAGCAGCTTGGGGGGGACTAGCGGGAGGGGGAGTGAGCAGTACTTC
cdr3_aa: CASSLGGTSGRGSEQYF

cdr3_length: 13
j_call: TRBJ1-4
clone_size: .
v_call: TRBV12-5
d_call: .
cdr3_nt: TGTGCTAGTGGTTTATTAAGACATGAAAAACTGTTTTTT
cdr3_aa: CASGLLRHEKLFF

cdr3_length: 10
j_call: TRBJ2-7
clone_size: few
v_call: TRBV2
d_call: .
cdr3_nt: TGTGCCAGCGGTAGAATGGAGCAGTACTTC
cdr3_aa: CASGRMEQYF

cdr3_length: 13
j_call: TRBJ1-1
clone_size: .
v_call: TRBV5-1
d_call: .
cdr3_nt: TGCGCCAGCAGCTATGGGGGTGCGGCTGAAGCTTTCTTT
cdr3_aa: CASSYGGAAEAFF

cdr3_length: 12
j_call: TRBJ2-1
clone_size: many
v_call: TRBV2
d_call: TRBD2
cdr3_nt: TGTGCCAGCAGTGATATGGGACTAGCGCAGTTCTTC
cdr3_aa: CASSDMGLAQFF

cdr3_length: 14
j_call: TRBJ2-7
clone_size: .
v_call: TRBV14
d_call: .
cdr3_nt: TGTGCCAGCAGCCAAGTGGCCACCCCCTGGGAGCAGTACTTC
cdr3_aa: CASSQVATPWEQYF

cdr3_length: 14
j_call: TRBJ2-7
clone_size: .
v_call: TRBV20-1
d_call: TRBD2
cdr3_nt: TGCAGTGCTAGTAGCACTAGCGCTAATTACGAGCAGTACTTC
cdr3_aa: CSASSTSANYEQYF

cdr3_length: 15
j_call: TRBJ2-7
clone_size: .
v_call: TRBV5-1
d_call: TRBD1
cdr3_nt: TGCGCCAGCAGCTTGTTTACAGGGGAGTCCTACGAGCAGTACTTC
cdr3_aa: CASSLFTGESYEQYF

cdr3_length: 16
j_call: TRBJ2-5
clone_size: many
v_call: TRBV7-4
d_call: TRBD2
cdr3_nt: TGTGCCAGCAGCTTAGCTTCCGGGACTAGTCGAGAGACCCAGTACTTC
cdr3_aa: CASSLASGTSRETQYF

cdr3_length: 13
j_call: TRBJ2-7
clone_size: many
v_call: TRBV6-1
d_call: .
cdr3_nt: TGTGCCAGCAGTGGTAGCAGGGGCTACGAGCAGTACTTC
cdr3_aa: CASSGSRGYEQYF

cdr3_length: 14
j_call: TRBJ2-5
clone_size: .
v_call: TRBV30
d_call: .
cdr3_nt: TGTGCCGCCGACCTGACGGGGAACCAAGAGACCCAGTACTTC
cdr3_aa: CAADLTGNQETQYF

cdr3_length: 16
j_call: TRBJ1-5
clone_size: few
v_call: TRBV19
d_call: .
cdr3_nt: TGTGCCAGTAGTATAGTACTCCAGGTTTTAAATCAGCCCCAGCATTTT
cdr3_aa: CASSIVLQVLNQPQHF

cdr3_length: 13
j_call: TRBJ2-5
clone_size: .
v_call: TRBV7-9
d_call: .
cdr3_nt: TGTGCCAGCAGAGGACTCAACCGAGAGACCCAGTACTTC
cdr3_aa: CASRGLNRETQYF

cdr3_length: 14
j_call: TRBJ2-7
clone_size: .
v_call: TRBV20-1
d_call: .
cdr3_nt: TGCAGTGCTATACGGACGGATAGCTCCTACGAGCAGTACTTC
cdr3_aa: CSAIRTDSSYEQYF

cdr3_length: 16
j_call: TRBJ2-5
clone_size: many
v_call: TRBV7-9
d_call: TRBD1
cdr3_nt: TGTGCCAGCTCCGAGTGGGGGCAGGGGGCAGGAGAGACCCAGTACTTC
cdr3_aa: CASSEWGQGAGETQYF

cdr3_length: 14
j_call: TRBJ2-7
clone_size: many
v_call: TRBV2
d_call: TRBD2
cdr3_nt: TGTGCCAGCAGTGATTCTAGCGGGGCCTACGAGCAGTACTTC
cdr3_aa: CASSDSSGAYEQYF

cdr3_length: 12
j_call: TRBJ2-5
clone_size: .
v_call: TRBV3-1
d_call: .
cdr3_nt: TGTGCCAGCAGCTGGGAATTAGAGACCCAGTACTTC
cdr3_aa: CASSWELETQYF

cdr3_length: 13
j_call: TRBJ2-7
clone_size: many
v_call: TRBV7-9
d_call: .
cdr3_nt: TGTGCCAGCAGTTGGGCTTGGGGGCACGAGCAGTACTTC
cdr3_aa: CASSWAWGHEQYF

cdr3_length: 14
j_call: TRBJ2-7
clone_size: few
v_call: TRBV29-1
d_call: TRBD2
cdr3_nt: TGCAGCGTAATTCTTAGCGGGAGGTTATACGAGCAGTACTTC
cdr3_aa: CSVILSGRLYEQYF

cdr3_length: 15
j_call: TRBJ2-7
clone_size: .
v_call: TRBV13
d_call: .
cdr3_nt: TGTGCCAGCAGCCATCCGACGGACCTTGCCTACGAGCAGTACTTC
cdr3_aa: CASSHPTDLAYEQYF

cdr3_length: 16
j_call: TRBJ2-3
clone_size: .
v_call: TRBV6-1
d_call: TRBD2
cdr3_nt: TGTGCCAGCAGTTACGCGGGCGGGAGGGCCTTAGATACGCAGTATTTT
cdr3_aa: CASSYAGGRALDTQYF

cdr3_length: 12
j_call: TRBJ2-1
clone_size: .
v_call: TRBV28
d_call: TRBD2
cdr3_nt: TGTGCCAGCAGTTTAGGTTTGGCTAGCGGGTTCTTC
cdr3_aa: CASSLGLASGFF

cdr3_length: 15
j_call: TRBJ1-3
clone_size: .
v_call: TRBV2
d_call: .
cdr3_nt: TGTGCCAGCAGTGAAGCGCAAGTCCCGGGAAACACCATATATTTT
cdr3_aa: CASSEAQVPGNTIYF

cdr3_length: 14
j_call: TRBJ2-7
clone_size: .
v_call: TRBV13
d_call: .
cdr3_nt: TGTGCCAGCAGCTTAGCTGGGATCTCCTACGAGCAGTACTTC
cdr3_aa: CASSLAGISYEQYF

cdr3_length: 14
j_call: TRBJ2-3
clone_size: once
v_call: TRBV7-3
d_call: .
cdr3_nt: TGTGCCAGCGGACCACAGGGAGGGGCGGCTACGCAGTATTTT
cdr3_aa: CASGPQGGAATQYF

cdr3_length: 15
j_call: TRBJ1-3
clone_size: .
v_call: TRBV20-1
d_call: .
cdr3_nt: TGCAGTGCTAGAGATTCCAGTAACTCTGGAAACACCATATATTTT
cdr3_aa: CSARDSSNSGNTIYF

cdr3_length: 12
j_call: TRBJ1-2
clone_size: many
v_call: TRBV30
d_call: .
cdr3_nt: TGTGCCTGGAATCCAGATAACTATGGCTACACCTTC
cdr3_aa: CAWNPDNYGYTF

cdr3_length: 15
j_call: TRBJ2-1
clone_size: .
v_call: TRBV4-1
d_call: .
cdr3_nt: TGCGCCAGCAGCAATCCCGCGGGGGCCAGGGGTGTACAGTTCTTC
cdr3_aa: CASSNPAGARGVQFF

cdr3_length: 13
j_call: TRBJ2-5
clone_size: many
v_call: TRBV30
d_call: .
cdr3_nt: TGTGCCTGGAGTGGCAACGAAGTAGAGACCCAGTACTTC
cdr3_aa: CAWSGNEVETQYF

cdr3_length: 17
j_call: TRBJ2-7
clone_size: once
v_call: TRBV15
d_call: .
cdr3_nt: TGTGCCACCAGCAGAGTCCGTTCGTCTCCAGCCAGCTACGAGCAGTACTTC
cdr3_aa: CATSRVRSSPASYEQYF

cdr3_length: 15
j_call: TRBJ1-2
clone_size: .
v_call: TRBV7-9
d_call: TRBD1
cdr3_nt: TGTGCCAGCAGTCACCGGGACAGGCCCCTCTATGGCTACACCTTC
cdr3_aa: CASSHRDRPLYGYTF

cdr3_length: 15
j_call: TRBJ1-4
clone_size: .
v_call: TRBV6-5
d_call: TRBD1
cdr3_nt: TGTGCCAGCAGTTACGCGGCAGGGGGCTTGGAAAAACTGTTTTTT
cdr3_aa: CASSYAAGGLEKLFF

cdr3_length: 13
j_call: TRBJ1-5
clone_size: .
v_call: TRBV27
d_call: .
cdr3_nt: TGTGCCAGCAGTTTAGGGTTGAATCAGCCCCAGCATTTT
cdr3_aa: CASSLGLNQPQHF